The source of this TCR beta chain is a study of CD8 T cells in Susac syndrome. Sequencing of TCR beta was performed on blood CD8+ and CD4+ T cells. Negative magnetic isolation gave CD8+ and CD4+ cells; FACS enriched CD8+ TEMRA. About this clonotype itself: The antigen remains undetermined.

With random hexamers, reverse transcription was performed on about 0.5 to 1 ug of RNA. Amplification of TCR beta CDR3 by immunoSEQ multiplex PCR spanned 54 Vbeta and 13 Jbeta. TCRdb re-derived calls from the immunoSEQ multiplex PCR reads in MiXCR, one entry per CDR3 protein. The table lists some 100,000 distinct CDR3 sequences, 80% to 95% of them singletons. Study conclusions and caveats: The study's TCR sequencing and HLA analysis covered a relatively small number of individuals, and the study acknowledged this.

The length of the CDR3 is 17 residues. V dropped 2 bases and J dropped 1 base, with 15 bases sitting between them. CDR1 is MNHEY and CDR2 is SVGAGI in the germline V gene. The chain uses TRBV6-5 and TRBJ1-5; a possible D gene is TRBD1 (6 bases). Sequences were obtained from CD4+ T cells from PBMCs. The clonotype was recovered from a human donor in good health. The CDR3 protein is CASSYTYRDLSNQPQHF. The CDR3 DNA reads TGTGCCAGCAGTTACACTTACAGGGATTTGAGCAATCAGCCCCAGCATTTT.